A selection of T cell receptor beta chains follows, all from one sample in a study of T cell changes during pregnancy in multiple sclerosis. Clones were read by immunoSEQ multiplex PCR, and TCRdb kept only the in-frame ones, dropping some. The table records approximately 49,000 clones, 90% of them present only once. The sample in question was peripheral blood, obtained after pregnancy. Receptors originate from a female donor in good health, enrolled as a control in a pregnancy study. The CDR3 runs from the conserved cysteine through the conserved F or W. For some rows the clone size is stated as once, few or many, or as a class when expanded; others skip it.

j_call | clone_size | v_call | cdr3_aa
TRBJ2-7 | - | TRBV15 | CATSRDPGLPGYEQYF
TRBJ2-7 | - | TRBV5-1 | CASSLAPGNSYEQYF
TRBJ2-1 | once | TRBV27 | CASSSGGSYNEQFF
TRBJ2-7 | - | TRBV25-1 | CASSLRAYEQYF
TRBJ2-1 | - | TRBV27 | CASSFLAGGPVEQFF
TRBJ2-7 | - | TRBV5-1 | CASRPTGQYHWEQYF
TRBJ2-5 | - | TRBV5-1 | CASSLSGGQETQYF
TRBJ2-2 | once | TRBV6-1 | CASSPTDTGELFF
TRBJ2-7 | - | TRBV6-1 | CASSAGLTGGYEQYF
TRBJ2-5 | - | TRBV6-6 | CASRTGGTGETQYF
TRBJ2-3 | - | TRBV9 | CASSVELADRTDTQYF
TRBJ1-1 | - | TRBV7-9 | CASGGGGAFF
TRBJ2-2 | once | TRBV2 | CASRVDRAAGELFF
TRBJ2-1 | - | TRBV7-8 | CASSQTITGTSGYNEQFF
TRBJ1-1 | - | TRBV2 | CASTPGQGIFSTEAFF
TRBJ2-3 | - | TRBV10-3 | CAIRSTSGPTDTQYF
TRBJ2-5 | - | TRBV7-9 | CASSLASETQYF
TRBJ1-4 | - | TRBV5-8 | CASSLRQGPTNEKLFF
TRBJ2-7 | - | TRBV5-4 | CASSLVVGASYEQYF
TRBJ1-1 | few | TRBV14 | CASSQVVAFF